This T cell receptor beta chain comes out of a study of control samples from healthy donors and cancer patients. The CDR3 is 15 residues long. Trimming removed 1 base from V and 1 base from J; junction bases left unmatched: 1. Germline values: CDR1 MGHDK, CDR2 SYGVNS. Clones were read by immunoSEQ multiplex PCR, and TCRdb kept only the in-frame ones, dropping some. This table has 400,000 to 500,000 clones, around 90% appearing once. Sequencing was carried out using PBMCs. This TCR was recovered from a man aged 40-49 years with head and neck cancer. This chain uses TRBV25-1 with TRBJ1-1; 9 bases map to TRBD1. CDR3: CASSESQGANTEAFF. CDR3 DNA: TGTGCCAGCAGTGAATCACAGGGGGCGAACACTGAAGCTTTCTTT.